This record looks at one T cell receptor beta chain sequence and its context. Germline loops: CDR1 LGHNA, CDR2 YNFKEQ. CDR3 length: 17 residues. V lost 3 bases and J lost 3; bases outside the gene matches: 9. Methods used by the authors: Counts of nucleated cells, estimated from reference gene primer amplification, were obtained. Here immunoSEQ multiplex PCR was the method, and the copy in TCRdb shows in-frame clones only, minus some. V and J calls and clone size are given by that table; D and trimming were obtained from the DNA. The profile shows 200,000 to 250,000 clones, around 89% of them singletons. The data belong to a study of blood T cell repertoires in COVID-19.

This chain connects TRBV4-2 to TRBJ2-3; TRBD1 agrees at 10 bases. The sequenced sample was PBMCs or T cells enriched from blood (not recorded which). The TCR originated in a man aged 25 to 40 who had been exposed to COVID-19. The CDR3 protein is CASSQTSGTGATDTQYF. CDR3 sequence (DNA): TGTGCCAGCAGCCAGACTTCCGGGACAGGGGCAACAGATACGCAGTATTTT.